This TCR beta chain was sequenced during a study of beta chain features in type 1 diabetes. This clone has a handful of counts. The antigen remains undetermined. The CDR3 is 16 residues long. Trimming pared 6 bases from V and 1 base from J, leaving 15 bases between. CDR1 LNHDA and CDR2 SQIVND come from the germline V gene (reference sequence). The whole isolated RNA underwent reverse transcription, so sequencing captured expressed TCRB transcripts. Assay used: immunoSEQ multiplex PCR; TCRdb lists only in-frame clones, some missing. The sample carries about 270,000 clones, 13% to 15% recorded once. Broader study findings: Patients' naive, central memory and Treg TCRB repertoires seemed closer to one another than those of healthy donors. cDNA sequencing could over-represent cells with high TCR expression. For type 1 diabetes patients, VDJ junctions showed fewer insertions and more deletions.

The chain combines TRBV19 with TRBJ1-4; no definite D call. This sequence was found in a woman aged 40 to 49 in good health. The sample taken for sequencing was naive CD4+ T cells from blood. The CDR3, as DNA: TGTGCCAGTAGAGATGTGGGGAGAGTAACTAATGAAAAACTGTTTTTT. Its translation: CASRDVGRVTNEKLFF.